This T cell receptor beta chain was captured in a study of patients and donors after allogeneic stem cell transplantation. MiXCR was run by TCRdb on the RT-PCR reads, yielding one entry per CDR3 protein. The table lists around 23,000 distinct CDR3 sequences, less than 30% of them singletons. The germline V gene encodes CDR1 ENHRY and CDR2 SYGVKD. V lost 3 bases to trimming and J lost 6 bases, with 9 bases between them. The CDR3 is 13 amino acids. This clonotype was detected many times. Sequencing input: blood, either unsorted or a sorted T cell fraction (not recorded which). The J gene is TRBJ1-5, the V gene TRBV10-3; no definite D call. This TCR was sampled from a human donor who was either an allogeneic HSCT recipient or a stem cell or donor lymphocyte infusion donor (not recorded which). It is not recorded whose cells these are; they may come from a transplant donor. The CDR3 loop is CAISDSQSQPQHF. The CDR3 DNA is TGTGCCATCAGTGATAGCCAAAGTCAGCCCCAGCATTTT.